This T cell receptor beta chain stems from a study of shared clonotypes between healthy human individuals. V was shortened by 4 bases and J by 0 bases, with 18 bases between the two germline ends. This CDR3 has 17 amino acids. CDR1 and CDR2 (germline): SQVTM, ANQGSEA. Using immunoSEQ multiplex PCR, the repertoire was profiled, and TCRdb retains in-frame clones only, with some absent. The sample lists 1.5 million to 1.9 million clones, under 99% occurring once. The receptor was isolated from a man in his thirties or forties in good health. The sample taken for sequencing was naive CD4+ T cells sorted from blood. This sample's subset: CD45RA+ positively selected. The V and J genes are TRBV29-1 and TRBJ1-4; D gene uncertain. This CDR3 reads CSVASRSRHATNEKLFF. The CDR3 bases are TGCAGCGTTGCGAGTCGATCCAGGCATGCAACTAATGAAAAACTGTTTTTT.